This paragraph reports one TCR beta chain. Sequence at one end of the junction differs from germline and may be a read error. From germline, CDR1 is SGHAT and CDR2 FQNNGV. The CDR3 is 14 amino acids. The data originate from a study of T cell repertoires in cytomegalovirus infection. TCRdb re-called the reads through MiXCR, storing one row per CDR3 protein. Of around 100,000 distinct CDR3 sequences listed, about 25% are singletons. The origin of this receptor is a human donor in good health (CMV status not recorded). Some clones in this sample may be carry-over from other donors' samples. The genes are TRBV11-2 and TRBJ2-3; D is uncertain. The sample taken for sequencing was CD8+ T cells from PBMCs. In nucleotides, the CDR3 is TGTGCCTGCAGCTTAGAAAATAGCATAGATACGCAGTATTTT. It yields the protein CACSLENSIDTQYF.